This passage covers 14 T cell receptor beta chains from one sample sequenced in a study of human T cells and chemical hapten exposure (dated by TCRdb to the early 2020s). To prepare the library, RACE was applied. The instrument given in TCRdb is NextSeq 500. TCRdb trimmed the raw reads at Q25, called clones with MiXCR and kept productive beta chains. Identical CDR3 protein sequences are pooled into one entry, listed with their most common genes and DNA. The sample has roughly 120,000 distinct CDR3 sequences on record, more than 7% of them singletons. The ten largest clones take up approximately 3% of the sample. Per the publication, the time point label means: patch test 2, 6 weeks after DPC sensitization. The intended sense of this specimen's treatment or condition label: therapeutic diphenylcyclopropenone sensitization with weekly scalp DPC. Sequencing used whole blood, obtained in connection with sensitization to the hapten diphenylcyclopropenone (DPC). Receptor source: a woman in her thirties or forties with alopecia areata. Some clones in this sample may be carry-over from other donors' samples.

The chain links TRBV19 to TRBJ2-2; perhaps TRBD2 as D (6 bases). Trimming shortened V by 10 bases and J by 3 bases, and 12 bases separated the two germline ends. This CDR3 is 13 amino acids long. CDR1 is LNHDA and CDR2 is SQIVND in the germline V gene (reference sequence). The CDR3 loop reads CATTGVYTGELFF. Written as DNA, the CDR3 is TGTGCCACGACGGGAGTTTACACCGGGGAGCTGTTTTTT.

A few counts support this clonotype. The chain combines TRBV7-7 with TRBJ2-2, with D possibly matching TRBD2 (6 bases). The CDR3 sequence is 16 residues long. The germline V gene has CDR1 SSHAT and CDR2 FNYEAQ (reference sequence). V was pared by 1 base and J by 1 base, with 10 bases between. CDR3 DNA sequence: TGTGCCAGCAGCTTAGGAGAGGAGGGGAACACCGGGGAGCTGTTTTTT. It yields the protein CASSLGEEGNTGELFF.

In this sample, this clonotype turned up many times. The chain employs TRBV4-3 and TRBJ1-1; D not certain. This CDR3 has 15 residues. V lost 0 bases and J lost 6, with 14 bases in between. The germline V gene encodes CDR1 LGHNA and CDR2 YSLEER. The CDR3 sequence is CASSQDGSSGAEAFF. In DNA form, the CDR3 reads TGCGCCAGCAGCCAAGACGGCTCGTCAGGCGCTGAAGCTTTCTTT.

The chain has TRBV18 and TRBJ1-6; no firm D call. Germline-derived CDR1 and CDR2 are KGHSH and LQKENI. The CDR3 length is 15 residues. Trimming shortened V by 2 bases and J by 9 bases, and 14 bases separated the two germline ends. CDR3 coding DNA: TGTGCCAGCTCACCAGCTGCCACCGGGAGTTCACCCCTCCACTTT. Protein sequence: CASSPAATGSSPLHF.

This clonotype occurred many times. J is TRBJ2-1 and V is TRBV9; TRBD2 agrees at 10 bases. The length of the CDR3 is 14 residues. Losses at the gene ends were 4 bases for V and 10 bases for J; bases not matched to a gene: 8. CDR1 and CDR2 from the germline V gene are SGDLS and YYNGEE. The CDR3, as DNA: TGTGCCAGCAGCCTTGGGTTAGCGGGGGGAGAGCAGTTCTTC. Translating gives CASSLGLAGGEQFF.

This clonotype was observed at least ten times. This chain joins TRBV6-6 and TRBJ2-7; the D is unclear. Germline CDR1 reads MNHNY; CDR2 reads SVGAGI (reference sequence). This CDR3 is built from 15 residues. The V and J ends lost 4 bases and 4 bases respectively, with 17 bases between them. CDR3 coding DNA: TGTGCCAGCAGTTCAAAGGCCTCAGGAGCTTACGAGCAGTACTTC. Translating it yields CASSSKASGAYEQYF.

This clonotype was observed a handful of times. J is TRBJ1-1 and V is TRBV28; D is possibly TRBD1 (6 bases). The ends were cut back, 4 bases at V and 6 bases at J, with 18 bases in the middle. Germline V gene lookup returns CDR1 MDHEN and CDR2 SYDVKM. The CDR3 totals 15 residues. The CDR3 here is CASSSPGARGSEAFF. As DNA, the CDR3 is TGTGCCAGCAGTTCTCCCGGCGCCAGGGGATCTGAAGCTTTCTTT.

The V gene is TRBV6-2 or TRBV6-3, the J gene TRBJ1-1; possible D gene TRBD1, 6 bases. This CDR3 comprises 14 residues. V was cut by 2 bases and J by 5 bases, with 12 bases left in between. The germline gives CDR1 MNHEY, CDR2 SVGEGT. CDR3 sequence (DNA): TGTGCCAGCAGTTACCGGGGGGCGGGGACTGAAGCTTTCTTT. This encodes CASSYRGAGTEAFF.

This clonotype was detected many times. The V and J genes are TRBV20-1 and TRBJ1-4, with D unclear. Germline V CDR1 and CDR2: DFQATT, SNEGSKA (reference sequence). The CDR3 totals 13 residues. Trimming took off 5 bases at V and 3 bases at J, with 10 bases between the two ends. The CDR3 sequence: CSAPRGSNEKLFF. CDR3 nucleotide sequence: TGCAGTGCTCCCCGGGGTTCTAATGAAAAACTGTTTTTT.

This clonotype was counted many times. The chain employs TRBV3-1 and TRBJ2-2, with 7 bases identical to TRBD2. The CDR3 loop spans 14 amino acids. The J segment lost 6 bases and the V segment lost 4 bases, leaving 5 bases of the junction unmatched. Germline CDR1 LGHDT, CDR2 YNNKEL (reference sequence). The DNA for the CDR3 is TGTGCCAGCAGCCCCCTCCGGGGGGCCGGGGAGCTGTTTTTT. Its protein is CASSPLRGAGELFF.

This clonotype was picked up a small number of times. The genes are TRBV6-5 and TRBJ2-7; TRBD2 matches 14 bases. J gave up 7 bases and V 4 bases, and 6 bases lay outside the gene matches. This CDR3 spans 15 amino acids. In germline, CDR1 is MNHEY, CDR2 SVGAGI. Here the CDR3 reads CASSWTSGGLMEQYF. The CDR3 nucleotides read TGTGCCAGCAGTTGGACTAGCGGGGGGCTGATGGAGCAGTACTTC.

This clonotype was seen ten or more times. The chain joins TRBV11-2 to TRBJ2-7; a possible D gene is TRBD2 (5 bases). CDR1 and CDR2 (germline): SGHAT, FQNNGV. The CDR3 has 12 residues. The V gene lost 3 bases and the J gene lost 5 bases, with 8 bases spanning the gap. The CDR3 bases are TGTGCCAGCAGCTTGAGGGCCAACGAGCAGTACTTC. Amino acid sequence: CASSLRANEQYF. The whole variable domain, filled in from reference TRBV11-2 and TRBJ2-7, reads EAGVAQSPRYKIIEKRQSVAFWCNPISGHATLYWYQQILGQGPKLLIQFQNNGVVDDSQLPKDRFSAERLKGVDSTLKIQPAKLEDSAVYLCASSLRANEQYFGPGTRLTVT.

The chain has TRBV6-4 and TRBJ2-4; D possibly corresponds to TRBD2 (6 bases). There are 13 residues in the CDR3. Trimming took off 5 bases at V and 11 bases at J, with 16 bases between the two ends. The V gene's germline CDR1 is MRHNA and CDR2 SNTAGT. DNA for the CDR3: TGTGCCAGCAGTCGAGGAGGGCAAAGCGTTCAGTACTTC. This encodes CASSRGGQSVQYF.

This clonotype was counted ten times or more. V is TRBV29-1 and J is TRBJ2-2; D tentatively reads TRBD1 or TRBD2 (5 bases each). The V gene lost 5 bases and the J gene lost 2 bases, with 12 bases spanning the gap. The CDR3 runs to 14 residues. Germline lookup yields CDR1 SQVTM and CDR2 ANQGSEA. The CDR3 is CSVRDGYNTGELFF. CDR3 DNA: TGCAGCGTTAGGGACGGGTATAACACCGGGGAGCTGTTTTTT.